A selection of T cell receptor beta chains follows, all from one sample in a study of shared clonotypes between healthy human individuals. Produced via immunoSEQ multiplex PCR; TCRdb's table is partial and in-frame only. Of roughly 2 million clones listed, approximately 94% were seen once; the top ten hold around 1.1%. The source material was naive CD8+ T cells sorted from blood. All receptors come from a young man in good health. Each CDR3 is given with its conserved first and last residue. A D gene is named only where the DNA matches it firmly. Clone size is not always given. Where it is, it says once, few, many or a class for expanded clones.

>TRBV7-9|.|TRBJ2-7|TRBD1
CASSGQGTGSMSSYEQYF
TGTGCCAGCAGCGGACAGGGGACAGGGAGTATGAGCTCCTACGAGCAGTACTTC
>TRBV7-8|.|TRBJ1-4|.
CASSLDGPLLGKLFF
TGTGCCAGCAGCTTAGATGGGCCCCTCTTGGGAAAACTGTTTTTT
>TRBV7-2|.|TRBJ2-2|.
CASSLEDGAGADTGELFF
TGTGCCAGCAGCTTAGAGGATGGCGCCGGGGCCGACACCGGGGAGCTGTTTTTT
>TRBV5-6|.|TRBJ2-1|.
CASSFGDEQFF
TGTGCCAGCAGCTTTGGCGATGAGCAGTTCTTC
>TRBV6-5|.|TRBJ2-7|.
CASSYLDEQYF
TGTGCCAGCAGTTACTTAGACGAGCAGTACTTC
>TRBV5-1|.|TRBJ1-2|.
CASSPPPGSTLYGYTF
TGCGCCAGCAGCCCACCCCCCGGCAGCACCCTCTATGGCTACACCTTC
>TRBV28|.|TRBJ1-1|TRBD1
CASSARGQPLNTEAFF
TGTGCCAGCAGTGCCCGGGGACAGCCTTTGAACACTGAAGCTTTCTTT
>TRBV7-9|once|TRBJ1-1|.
CASSSRGPEAFF
TGTGCCAGCAGCTCCAGGGGACCTGAAGCTTTCTTT
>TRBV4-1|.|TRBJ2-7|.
CASSQLGFRSSYEQYF
TGCGCCAGCAGCCAATTGGGGTTCAGATCTTCCTACGAGCAGTACTTC
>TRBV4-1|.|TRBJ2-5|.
CASSQLVIQETQYF
TGCGCCAGCAGCCAACTGGTAATACAAGAGACCCAGTACTTC
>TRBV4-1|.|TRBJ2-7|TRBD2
CASSQRENSGNPNEQYF
TGCGCCAGCAGCCAAAGGGAAAATAGCGGGAATCCAAACGAGCAGTACTTC
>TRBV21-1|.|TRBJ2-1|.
CASSKLAGEPLYNEQFF
TGTGCCAGCAGCAAACTAGCGGGCGAGCCCCTCTACAATGAGCAGTTCTTC
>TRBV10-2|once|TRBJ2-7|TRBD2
CASRGLAGFSYEQYF
TGCGCCAGCCGGGGACTAGCGGGATTCTCCTACGAGCAGTACTTC
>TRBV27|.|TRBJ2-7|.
CASSSPSAYGSYEQYF
TGTGCCAGCAGTTCCCCCTCCGCTTACGGGTCCTACGAGCAGTACTTC
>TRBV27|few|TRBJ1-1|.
CASRYGGNTEAFF
TGTGCCAGCAGATACGGCGGGAACACTGAAGCTTTCTTT
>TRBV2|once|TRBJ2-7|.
CASSEEQGEQYF
TGTGCCAGCAGTGAAGAACAGGGCGAGCAGTACTTC
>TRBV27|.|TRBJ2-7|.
CASAPDSSYEQYF
TGTGCCAGCGCCCCGGACAGCTCCTACGAGCAGTACTTC
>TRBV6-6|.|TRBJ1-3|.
CASTSGGRGNTIYF
TGTGCCAGCACTTCCGGGGGTCGTGGAAACACCATATATTTT
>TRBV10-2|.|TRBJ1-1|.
CASSESGSGWTEAFF
TGCGCCAGCAGTGAGTCTGGGTCAGGGTGGACTGAAGCTTTCTTT
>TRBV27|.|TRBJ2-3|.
CASSSLVRTDTQYF
TGTGCCAGCAGTTCGTTAGTAAGGACAGATACGCAGTATTTT
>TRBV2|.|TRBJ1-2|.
CASTWEGDNYGYTF
TGTGCCAGCACCTGGGAGGGGGATAACTATGGCTACACCTTC
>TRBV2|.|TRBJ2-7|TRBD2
CATHLAGVDYEQYF
TGTGCCACCCACCTAGCGGGAGTAGACTACGAGCAGTACTTC
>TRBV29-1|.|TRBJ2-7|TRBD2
CSVEGTSGRENEQYF
TGCAGCGTTGAAGGGACTAGCGGGAGGGAGAACGAGCAGTACTTC
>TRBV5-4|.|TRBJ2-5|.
CASSLALEIQETQYF
TGTGCCAGCAGCTTGGCTTTGGAAATCCAAGAGACCCAGTACTTC
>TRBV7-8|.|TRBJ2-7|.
CASSPGSYEQYF
TGTGCCAGCAGCCCTGGCTCCTACGAGCAGTACTTC
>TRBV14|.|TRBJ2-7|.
CASSESGYEQYF
TGTGCCAGCAGCGAAAGCGGATACGAGCAGTACTTC
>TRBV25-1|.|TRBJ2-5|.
CASSHETQYF
TGTGCCAGCAGTCACGAGACCCAGTACTTC
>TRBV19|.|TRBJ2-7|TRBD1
CASTGQGRYEQYF
TGTGCCAGTACGGGACAGGGGAGGTACGAGCAGTACTTC
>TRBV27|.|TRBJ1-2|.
CASGGVDYGYTF
TGTGCCAGCGGGGGAGTAGACTATGGCTACACCTTC
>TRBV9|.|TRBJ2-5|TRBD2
CASSPHGGQETQYF
TGTGCCAGCAGCCCCCACGGGGGGCAAGAGACCCAGTACTTC
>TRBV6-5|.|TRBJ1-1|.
CASRNFRGTEAFF
TGTGCCAGCAGGAATTTCAGGGGTACTGAAGCTTTCTTT
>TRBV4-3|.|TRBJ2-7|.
CASSQELGTTYEQYF
TGCGCCAGCAGCCAAGAGTTAGGGACAACCTACGAGCAGTACTTC
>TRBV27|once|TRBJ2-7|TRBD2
CASSLNGGRGYEQYF
TGTGCCAGCAGTTTGAATGGCGGGAGAGGATACGAGCAGTACTTC
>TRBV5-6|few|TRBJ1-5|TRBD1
CASSQTGSSNQPQHF
TGTGCCAGCAGCCAGACAGGGTCCAGCAATCAGCCCCAGCATTTT
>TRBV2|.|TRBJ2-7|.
CASSERPGNFYEQYF
TGTGCCAGCAGTGAAAGGCCGGGAAACTTCTACGAGCAGTACTTC
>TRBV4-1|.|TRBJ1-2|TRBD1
CASSRGQGAEGNYGYTF
TGCGCCAGCAGCCGGGGACAGGGGGCTGAGGGTAACTATGGCTACACCTTC
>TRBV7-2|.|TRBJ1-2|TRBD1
CASSLVWTGGRFFDYGYTF
TGTGCCAGCAGCTTAGTTTGGACAGGGGGCCGGTTCTTCGACTATGGCTACACCTTC
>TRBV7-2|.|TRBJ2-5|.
CASSLDPGLYKETQYF
TGTGCCAGCAGCTTAGATCCGGGACTCTACAAAGAGACCCAGTACTTC
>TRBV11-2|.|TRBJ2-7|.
CASSRDSSYEQYF
TGTGCCAGCAGCCGTGACAGCTCCTACGAGCAGTACTTC
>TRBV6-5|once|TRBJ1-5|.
CASSYIGANQPQHF
TGTGCCAGCAGTTACATCGGGGCTAATCAGCCCCAGCATTTT
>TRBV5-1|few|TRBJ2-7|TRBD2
CASSLAGEGYEQYF
TGCGCCAGCAGCTTGGCCGGGGAGGGCTACGAGCAGTACTTC
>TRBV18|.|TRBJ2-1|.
CASSPPGGSHNEQFF
TGTGCCAGCTCACCACCAGGGGGATCTCACAATGAGCAGTTCTTC
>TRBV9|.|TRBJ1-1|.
CASSGGFENTEAFF
TGTGCCAGCAGCGGGGGATTCGAGAACACTGAAGCTTTCTTT
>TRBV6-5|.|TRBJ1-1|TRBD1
CASSDSGTAHTEAFF
TGTGCCAGCAGCGATTCCGGGACAGCCCACACTGAAGCTTTCTTT
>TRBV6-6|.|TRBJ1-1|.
CASSYSIGTEAFF
TGTGCCAGCAGTTACTCGATCGGAACTGAAGCTTTCTTT
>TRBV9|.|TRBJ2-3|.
CASSVGRGAVDTQYF
TGTGCCAGCAGCGTAGGTAGGGGGGCCGTAGATACGCAGTATTTT
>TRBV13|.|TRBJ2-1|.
CASSVQGEQFF
TGTGCCAGCAGCGTACAGGGTGAGCAGTTCTTC
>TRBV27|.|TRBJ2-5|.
CASSPYSGETQYF
TGTGCCAGCAGTCCCTACTCGGGGGAGACCCAGTACTTC
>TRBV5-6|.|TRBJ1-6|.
CASSLGGPYNSPLHF
TGTGCCAGCAGCTTGGGAGGGCCCTATAATTCACCCCTCCACTTT
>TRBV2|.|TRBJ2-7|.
CASSETGPTVEQYF
TGTGCCAGCAGTGAGACGGGACCGACGGTCGAGCAGTACTTC
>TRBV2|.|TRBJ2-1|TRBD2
CASSENAGGAYNEQFF
TGTGCCAGCAGTGAAAATGCGGGAGGTGCCTACAATGAGCAGTTCTTC
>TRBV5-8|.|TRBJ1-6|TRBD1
CASSVTGDGNSPLHF
TGTGCCAGCAGCGTAACAGGGGACGGCAATTCACCCCTCCACTTT
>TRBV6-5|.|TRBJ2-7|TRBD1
CASSPSGTGFYEQYF
TGTGCCAGCAGTCCTTCCGGGACAGGGTTCTACGAGCAGTACTTC